This T cell receptor beta chain derives from a study of identical twins. A single record per CDR3 protein comes from TCRdb applying MiXCR to the 5' RACE reads. The sample consists of about 690,000 distinct CDR3 sequences, approximately 21% of them appearing once. This clonotype has a single count. These records were also assigned to another study, of T cells expressing NK-cell markers.

Input material: PBMCs. The receptor's source is a young woman in good health.

The CDR3 reads CATSRVPFSAYEQYF. CDR3 DNA: TGTGCCACCAGCAGAGTGCCCTTTAGCGCCTACGAGCAGTACTTC. The chain is built from TRBV15 and TRBJ2-7; tentative D call: TRBD2 (5 bases). V was pared by 1 base and J by 2 bases, with 12 bases between. The germline V gene has CDR1 LNHNV and CDR2 YYDKDF (reference sequence). This CDR3 comprises 15 residues.